Listed below are T cell receptor beta chains from one sample, sequenced in a study of blood T cell repertoires in COVID-19. Repertoires were generated with immunoSEQ multiplex PCR, while TCRdb's copy carries only in-frame clones and drops some. The table records some 250,000 clones, about nine tenths of them present only once. The specimen sequenced was PBMCs or T cells enriched from blood (not recorded which). These TCRs come from a woman between 40 and 50 years old with acute COVID-19. CDR3s include the opening cysteine and the closing phenylalanine or tryptophan. Some rows mark clone size as missing; the rest say once, few, many or name a class of expanded clone.

CDR3 protein	clone size	V gene	J gene
CASSRTGGTNEKLFF	NA	TRBV7-2	TRBJ1-4
CAWSVGGVAGGLSYEQYF	NA	TRBV30	TRBJ2-7
CASSLSGTELFF	NA	TRBV7-3	TRBJ2-2
CAWAGTLDTEAFF	NA	TRBV30	TRBJ1-1
CASSFGKGVPYTF	once	TRBV12-3/TRBV12-4	TRBJ1-2
CASSLFGRTGGSNEQFF	once	TRBV27	TRBJ2-1
CASSNLKYLETQYF	NA	TRBV5-1	TRBJ2-5
CSASQTLGGLEQYF	NA	TRBV20-1	TRBJ2-7
CSVLGVAGANVLTF	once	TRBV29-1	TRBJ2-6
CASSPQGARTEAFF	NA	TRBV18	TRBJ1-1
CASSPTRGFNYGYTF	NA	TRBV4-2	TRBJ1-2
CASSSRTEQFF	NA	TRBV11-1	TRBJ2-1
CASSLGTGNTEAFF	NA	TRBV18	TRBJ1-1
CASSSNRYEQYF	NA	TRBV7-6	TRBJ2-7
CASSRHREDRRNYGYTF	NA	TRBV19	TRBJ1-2
CASSVAQSNTEAFF	NA	TRBV9	TRBJ1-1
CAWSETGKGGYTF	NA	TRBV30	TRBJ1-2
CASSQFQGSEKLFF	once	TRBV4-3	TRBJ1-4
CASSYEMSLRGPLHF	few	TRBV6-5	TRBJ1-6
CASTPGTGAFNQPQHF	once	TRBV19	TRBJ1-5
CASSYSRDNSPLHF	NA	TRBV6-5	TRBJ1-6
CASRNQLTGGQRYEQYF	NA	TRBV28	TRBJ2-7
CSVGVGIGEQFF	NA	TRBV29-1	TRBJ2-1
CASSQAAESYEQYF	NA	TRBV4-2	TRBJ2-7
CASSRDRRRYTGGEQYF	NA	TRBV11-3	TRBJ2-7
CASSLPGASRPYNEQFF	NA	TRBV7-6	TRBJ2-1
CASSVDSSYNSPLHF	NA	TRBV9	TRBJ1-6
CASSLSLDTGNTIYF	NA	TRBV5-1	TRBJ1-3
CASSSLWPTVEQYF	NA	TRBV6-2/TRBV6-3	TRBJ2-7
CASSLGQGPQYF	NA	TRBV13	TRBJ2-5
CASSSSGQGNSPLHF	NA	TRBV5-4	TRBJ1-6
CASIRGTEAFF	NA	TRBV21-1	TRBJ1-1
CASLFLFSSYNSPLHF	NA	TRBV3-1/TRBV3-2	TRBJ1-6
CASSMLGGDQPQHF	NA	TRBV19	TRBJ1-5
CASSSPSSGGYEQYF	NA	TRBV5-1	TRBJ2-7
CASSTGTGSYNEQFF	once	TRBV7-3	TRBJ2-1
CASSLGAARQETQYF	NA	TRBV11-2	TRBJ2-5
CASSPIQGWNEKLFF	NA	TRBV18	TRBJ1-4
CASSPDTIGNTIYF	NA	TRBV18	TRBJ1-3
CASSLGQGADEQFF	NA	TRBV5-6	TRBJ2-1
CASSTNQGESPLHF	NA	TRBV9	TRBJ1-6
CASSLVGETQYF	NA	TRBV5-4	TRBJ2-5
CASSLEGNNSPLHF	NA	TRBV5-1	TRBJ1-6
CATQGNTGELFF	NA	TRBV6-5	TRBJ2-2
CASAPSRRQGLSYEQYF	NA	TRBV5-8	TRBJ2-7
CASSQETQYNEQFF	NA	TRBV3-1/TRBV3-2	TRBJ2-1
CASSPPDSPFYEQYF	NA	TRBV11-2	TRBJ2-7
CASSLGQVSNQPQHF	NA	TRBV11-2	TRBJ1-5
CASSHTETRELFF	NA	TRBV11-3	TRBJ2-2
CASSSSYGSYNSPLHF	once	TRBV5-1	TRBJ1-6